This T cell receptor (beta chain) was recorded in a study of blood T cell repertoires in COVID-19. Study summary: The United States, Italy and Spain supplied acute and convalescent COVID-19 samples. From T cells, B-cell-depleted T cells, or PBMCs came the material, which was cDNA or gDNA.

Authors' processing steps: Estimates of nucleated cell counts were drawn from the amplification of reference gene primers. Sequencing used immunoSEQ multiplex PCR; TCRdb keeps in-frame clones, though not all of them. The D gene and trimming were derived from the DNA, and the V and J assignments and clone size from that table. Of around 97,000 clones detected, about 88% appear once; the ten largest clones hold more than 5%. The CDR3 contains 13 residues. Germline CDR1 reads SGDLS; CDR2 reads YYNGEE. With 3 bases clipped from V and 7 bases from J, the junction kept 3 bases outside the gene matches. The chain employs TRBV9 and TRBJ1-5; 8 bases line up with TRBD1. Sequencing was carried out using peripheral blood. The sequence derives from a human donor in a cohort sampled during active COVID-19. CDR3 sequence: CASSATGGQPQHF. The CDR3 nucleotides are TGTGCCAGCAGCGCAACAGGGGGACAGCCCCAGCATTTT.